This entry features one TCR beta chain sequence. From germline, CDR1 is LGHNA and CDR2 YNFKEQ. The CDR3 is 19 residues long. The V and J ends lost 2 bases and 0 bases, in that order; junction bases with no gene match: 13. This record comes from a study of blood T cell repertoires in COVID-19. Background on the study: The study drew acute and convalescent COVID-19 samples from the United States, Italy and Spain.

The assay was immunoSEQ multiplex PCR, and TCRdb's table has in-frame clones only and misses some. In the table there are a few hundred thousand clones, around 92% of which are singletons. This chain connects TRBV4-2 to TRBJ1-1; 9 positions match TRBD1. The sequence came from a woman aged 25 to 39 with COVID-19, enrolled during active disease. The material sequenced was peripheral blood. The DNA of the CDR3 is TGTGCCAGCAGCCAACACGAAACAGGGGGCGAGAGGTTGAACACTGAAGCTTTCTTT. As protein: CASSQHETGGERLNTEAFF.